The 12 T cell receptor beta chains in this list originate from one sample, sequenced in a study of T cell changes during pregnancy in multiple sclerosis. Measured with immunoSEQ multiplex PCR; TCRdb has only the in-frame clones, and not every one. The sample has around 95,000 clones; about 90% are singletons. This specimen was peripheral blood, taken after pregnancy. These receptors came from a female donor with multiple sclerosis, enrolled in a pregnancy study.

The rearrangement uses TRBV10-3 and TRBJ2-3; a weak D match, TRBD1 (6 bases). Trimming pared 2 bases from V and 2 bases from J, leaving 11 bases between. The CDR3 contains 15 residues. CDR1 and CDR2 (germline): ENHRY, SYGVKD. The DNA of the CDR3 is TGTGCCATCAGTGAGAAGGGGGTCTTCACAGATACGCAGTATTTT. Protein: CAISEKGVFTDTQYF.

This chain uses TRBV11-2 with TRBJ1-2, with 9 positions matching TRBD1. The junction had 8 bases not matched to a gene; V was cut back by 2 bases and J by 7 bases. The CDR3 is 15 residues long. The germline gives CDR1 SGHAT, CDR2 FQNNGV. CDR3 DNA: TGTGCCAGCAGCTTAAGGGACAGGGCATCTACTGGCTACACCTTC. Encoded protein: CASSLRDRASTGYTF.

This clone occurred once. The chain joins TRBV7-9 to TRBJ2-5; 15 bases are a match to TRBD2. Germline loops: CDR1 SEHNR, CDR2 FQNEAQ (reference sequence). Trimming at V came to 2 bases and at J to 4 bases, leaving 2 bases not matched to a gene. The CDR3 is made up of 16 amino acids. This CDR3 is CASSLLGLAGGETQYF. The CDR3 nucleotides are TGTGCCAGCAGCTTATTGGGACTAGCGGGGGGAGAGACCCAGTACTTC.

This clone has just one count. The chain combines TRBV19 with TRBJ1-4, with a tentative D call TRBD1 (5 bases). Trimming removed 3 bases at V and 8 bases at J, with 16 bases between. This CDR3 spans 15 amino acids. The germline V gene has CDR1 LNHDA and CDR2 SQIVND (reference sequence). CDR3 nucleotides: TGTGCCAGTAGTATCTCCCAGGGCGGATACGAAAAACTGTTTTTT. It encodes CASSISQGGYEKLFF.

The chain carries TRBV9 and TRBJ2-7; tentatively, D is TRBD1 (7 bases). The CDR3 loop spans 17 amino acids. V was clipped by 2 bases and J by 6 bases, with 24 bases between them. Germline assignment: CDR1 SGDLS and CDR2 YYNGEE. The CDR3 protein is CASSVEPTGEVLGEQYF. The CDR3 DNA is TGTGCCAGCAGCGTCGAGCCCACAGGGGAGGTATTAGGCGAGCAGTACTTC.

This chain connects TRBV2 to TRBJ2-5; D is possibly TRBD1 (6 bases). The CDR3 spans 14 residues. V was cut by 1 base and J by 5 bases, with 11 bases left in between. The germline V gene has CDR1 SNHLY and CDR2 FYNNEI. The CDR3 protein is CASSEGHRGETQYF. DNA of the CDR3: TGTGCCAGCAGTGAAGGACATAGGGGGGAGACCCAGTACTTC.

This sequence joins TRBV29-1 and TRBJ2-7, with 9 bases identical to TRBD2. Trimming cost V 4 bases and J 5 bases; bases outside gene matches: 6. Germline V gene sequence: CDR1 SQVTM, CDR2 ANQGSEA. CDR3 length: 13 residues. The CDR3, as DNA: TGCAGCGTTGGCGGGAGGGCGAGGAACGAGCAGTACTTC. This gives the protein CSVGGRARNEQYF.

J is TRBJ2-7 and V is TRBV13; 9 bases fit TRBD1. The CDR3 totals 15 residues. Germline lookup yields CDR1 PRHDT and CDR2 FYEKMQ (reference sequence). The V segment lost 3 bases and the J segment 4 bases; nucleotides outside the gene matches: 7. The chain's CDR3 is CASSFRQGGAYEQYF. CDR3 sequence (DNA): TGTGCCAGCAGCTTTAGACAGGGGGGGGCTTACGAGCAGTACTTC.

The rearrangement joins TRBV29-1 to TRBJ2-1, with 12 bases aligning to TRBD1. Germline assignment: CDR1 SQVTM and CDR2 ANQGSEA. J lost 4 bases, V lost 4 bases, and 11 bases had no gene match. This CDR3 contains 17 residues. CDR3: CSVGGGQGANRYNEQFF. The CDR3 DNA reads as TGCAGCGTTGGGGGGGGACAGGGGGCTAATAGGTACAATGAGCAGTTCTTC.

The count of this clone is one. CDR3 sequence: CASSESRLAGLKKYNEQFF. The CDR3, as DNA: TGCGCCAGCAGTGAGTCGAGACTAGCGGGATTAAAGAAGTACAATGAGCAGTTCTTC. The chain has TRBV10-2 and TRBJ2-1; 11 nucleotides match TRBD2. Losses at the gene ends were 0 bases for V and 4 bases for J; bases not matched to a gene: 11. In germline, CDR1 is WSHSY, CDR2 SAAADI. The CDR3 is made up of 19 amino acids.

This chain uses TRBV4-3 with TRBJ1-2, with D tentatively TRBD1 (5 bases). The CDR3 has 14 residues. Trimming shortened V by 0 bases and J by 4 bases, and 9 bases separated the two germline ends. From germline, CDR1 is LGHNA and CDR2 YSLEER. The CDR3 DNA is TGCGCCAGCAGCCAAGATACCAGGGCCTATGGCTACACCTTC. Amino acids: CASSQDTRAYGYTF.

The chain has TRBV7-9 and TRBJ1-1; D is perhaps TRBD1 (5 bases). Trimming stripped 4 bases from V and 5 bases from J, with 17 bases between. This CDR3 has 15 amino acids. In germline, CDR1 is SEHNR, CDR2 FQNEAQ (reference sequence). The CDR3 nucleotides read TGTGCCAGCAGCTCTCGGGGGGAGGGGAGGACTGAAGCTTTCTTT. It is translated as CASSSRGEGRTEAFF.